This entry is about one T cell receptor (beta chain). The protocol was immunoSEQ multiplex PCR, while the TCRdb copy is restricted to in-frame clones and leaves out a portion. This repertoire shows 120,000 or so clones, just over 75% found once; its top ten account for less than 4%. The sample originates from a study of blood T cell repertoires in COVID-19. The CDR3 is made up of 16 amino acids. Germline CDR1 and CDR2: SGHAT and FQNNGV. V was cut by 4 bases and J by 0 bases, with 13 bases left in between. Sequenced material: peripheral blood. The receptor comes from an elderly woman with acute or convalescent COVID-19. V usage is TRBV11-2 and J usage is TRBJ1-3; D is undetermined. The CDR3 protein is CASSSFGDGSGNTIYF. CDR3 coding DNA: TGTGCCAGCAGCTCGTTCGGGGATGGCTCTGGAAACACCATATATTTT.